This TCR beta chain was captured in a study of cytotoxic CD8 clonotypes in ibrutinib-treated CLL (dated by TCRdb to about 2021). Some background on the complete study: The cohort was composed of around twelve relapsed/refractory and around 14 treatment-naive patients; IGHV unmutated status was identified in some 17 patients. Responses were partial in around 25 patients and complete in 2; after median about 70 months follow-up, some 15 stayed in remission and around 12 progressed. Samples at response were collected after a median of about twelve months of treatment, with a range of roughly 6 to 40 months. An average of about 250,000 productive templates and approximately 91,000 productive rearrangements was obtained per sample. Longitudinal samples were obtainable from about 30% of the roughly 90 participants in the trial. Cryopreserved peripheral blood mononuclear cells were collected before treatment, at response, and at either disease progression or sustained remission. Every remission and progressive disease sample was obtained while ibrutinib was still being received by the patients.

The goal of deep resolution MiSeq sequencing was a depth between 1 in 1 million and 1 in 200,000 T cells, and coverage averaged 10x per clonotype. The immunoSEQ hsTCRB Kit was used to generate the TCR beta libraries. The authors' pipeline ran thus. Data were analyzed with ImmunoSEQ Data Assistant and ImmunoSEQ Analyzer, with V, D and J genes assigned per IMGT definitions. Clonality was computed as one minus normalized Shannon entropy of productive rearrangement frequencies, ranging from 0 to 1. Only overrepresented clonotypes making up at least 0.05% of the repertoire of each patient were included in the public clonotype analysis. Some 13 age-matched healthy donor repertoires from immuneACCESS served as clonality controls. In its TCRdb copy, this immuneACCESS table keeps in-frame sequences only and misses some clones. Where compared with another copy, unresolved V genes explain less than half of these, and the others have no known cause. That table is the source of V, J and clone size, and D and trimming were worked out from the DNA. The sample profile shows around 140,000 clones; more than 70% of them were found once. Approximately 7.6% of the sample goes to the ten largest clones.

Worth noting for this clone: This receptor's antigen is unknown. No base quality values were provided; no much bigger clone lies one nucleotide off.

What the research found in general, with its limitations: Clonality rose at ibrutinib response, remained stable during sustained remission, and dropped back toward baseline at progression. Sustained-remission and progressing patients did not have matched sampling times, and lymph node repertoires were not examined. Baseline clonality was found to be higher than that of age-matched healthy donors and was strongly correlated with circulating CD8+ T-cell counts. Public clonotypes were rare and either shrank or stayed stable during treatment, and the rise in clonality at ibrutinib response reflected expansion of private clonotypes.

For TCR beta library preparation, about 2 micrograms of genomic DNA was extracted from cryopreserved PBMCs. Longitudinal blood samples from CLL patients on ibrutinib monotherapy were analyzed using high-throughput TCR beta sequencing. The patients were enrolled in a single-center, open-label phase 2 trial of ibrutinib monotherapy. The trim is 4 bases for V and 4 bases for J, with a gap of 4 bases between the germline ends. Reading from cysteine to phenylalanine, the CDR3 counts 12 amino acids. Of the read, only the CDR3 DNA is kept; its 36 bases are in frame from base 1. The germline V gene supplies CDR1 MDHEN and CDR2 SYDVKM.

The chain uses TRBV28 and TRBJ1-4; too little of a D gene remains to name it. This receptor was obtained from a human donor with chronic lymphocytic leukemia. This material consisted of PBMCs, taken after 36 months of ibrutinib treatment. The CDR3 protein sequence reads: CASSSGNEKLFF. In nucleotides, the sequence is TGTGCCAGCAGTTCTGGTAATGAAAAACTGTTTTTT.